This TCR beta chain derives from a study of shared clonotypes between healthy human individuals. Study-level points and caveats: Clonotype sharing among donors likely depends on sequencing depth.

The assay was immunoSEQ multiplex PCR, and TCRdb's table has in-frame clones only and misses some. The sample has hundreds of thousands of clones; 95% to 97% are singletons. CDR3 length: 14 residues. Comments on this clone: Its specificity is not known.

The sequenced sample was naive CD4+ T cells sorted from blood. This sample's subset: CD45RA+ positively selected. The chain uses TRBV21-1 and TRBJ2-7; TRBD1 is the table's D call, not checked against the DNA. TRBV21-1 is assigned pseudogene status. This clonotype was obtained from a woman in her 30s in good health. CDR3 amino acids: CASSPRTGPYEQYF. For the CDR3, the DNA is TGTGCCAGCAGCCCCCGGACAGGCCCCTACGAGCAGTACTTC.